This entry lists 5 T cell receptor beta chains sequenced from one sample in a study of T cells in Graves' hyperthyroidism and ophthalmopathy. The TCR beta CDR3 regions underwent amplification using RNA transcripts as the source. The TCR CDR3 first-round RT-PCR relied on the HTBI primer set. TCRdb analysed the multiplex PCR reads with MiXCR anew, one entry per CDR3 protein. The sample has 500,000 to 600,000 distinct CDR3 sequences, 15% to 20% seen once; the top ten hold about 20%. The sequenced sample consisted of blood. These receptor sequences come from a woman aged 18-29 years with Graves' hyperthyroidism.

At least ten counts were recorded for this clonotype. This chain links TRBV20-1 with TRBJ1-1; D is unresolved. The CDR3 is 14 amino acids. V lost 1 base, J lost 1 base, and 10 bases lay in between. Per the germline V gene, CDR1 is DFQATT and CDR2 is SNEGSKA (reference sequence). The CDR3 is CSARATVGNTEAFF. Written as DNA, the CDR3 is TGCAGTGCTAGAGCGACCGTAGGGAACACTGAAGCTTTCTTT.

This sequence joins TRBV24-1 and TRBJ2-1; D may be TRBD1 (6 bases). The CDR3 is made up of 16 amino acids. Trimming removed 4 bases from V and 6 bases from J, with 18 bases in between. Germline V gene data show CDR1 as KGHDR and CDR2 as SFDVKD. CDR3 coding DNA: TGTGCCACCAGTGACGGGACACTTAGCCTCGCCAATGAGCAGTTCTTC. This sequence encodes CATSDGTLSLANEQFF.

The sample holds many counts of this clonotype. The chain employs TRBV28 and TRBJ2-7; possibly TRBD1 or TRBD2 for D (5 bases each). Germline assignment: CDR1 MDHEN and CDR2 SYDVKM. The ends were cut back, 4 bases at V and 4 bases at J, with 14 bases in the middle. The CDR3 extends over 14 amino acids. DNA of the CDR3: TGTGCCAGCAGTTATGGGACCCCGCAATACGAGCAGTACTTC. It specifies CASSYGTPQYEQYF.

This clonotype was seen a few times. The chain has TRBV6-1 and TRBJ2-1; perhaps D is TRBD1 or TRBD2 (5 bases each). The germline CDR1 and CDR2 sequences are MNHNS and SASEGT. Deletions cut 4 bases from V and 8 bases from J, with 21 bases between. The CDR3 sequence is 16 residues long. The CDR3 sequence is CASSGNHGTGADEQFF. In DNA form, the CDR3 reads TGTGCCAGCAGTGGTAACCACGGGACCGGGGCGGATGAGCAGTTCTTC.

The rearrangement uses TRBV20-1 and TRBJ1-4, with D perhaps TRBD1 (5 bases). Trimming removed 1 base at V and 5 bases at J, with 17 bases between. Germline V gene sequence: CDR1 DFQATT, CDR2 SNEGSKA (reference sequence). This CDR3 spans 16 amino acids. The CDR3 coding sequence is TGCAGTGCTAGAGGGGGCCCTGGGGCTCAAAATGAAAAACTGTTTTTT. This gives the protein CSARGGPGAQNEKLFF.